This TCR beta chain was obtained from a study of blood T cells in healthy people across ages. Study outcomes and limitations: The unknown donor CMV status may have confounded expanded clonotype changes. TCR beta diversity, measured per million T cells, fell in a roughly linear way with age.

A remark on this clonotype: What it recognizes is unknown.

Next came a second PCR, run for about 7 to 12 cycles, which used a sample-barcoded 5' primer along with a J-beta primer mix. TCRdb re-called the 5' RACE reads with MiXCR, one entry per CDR3 protein. This sample has over 600,000 distinct CDR3 sequences, with around 41% found just once. Trimming removed 5 bases from V and 5 bases from J; junction bases left unmatched: 7. Germline V CDR1 and CDR2: SGHTA, FQGTGA. The length of the CDR3 is 14 residues. This TCR was recovered from an elderly man in good health. The rearrangement links TRBV7-3 to TRBJ2-7, with TRBD2 matching over 9 bases. The sequenced sample consisted of blood. CDR3 in amino acids: CASSPEREEHEQYF. The CDR3 coding sequence is TGTGCCAGCAGCCCCGAGCGGGAGGAACACGAGCAGTACTTC.